The 3 T cell receptor beta chains below come from one sample, sequenced in a study of T-cell memory formation after mild COVID-19. TCRdb ran MiXCR on the 5' RACE reads and lists one entry per CDR3 protein. The sample holds 130,000 to 150,000 distinct CDR3 sequences; under 25% are singletons and the top ten take around 2.4%. The sequenced material came from PBMCs or a T cell subset sorted from them (not recorded which). The receptors were gathered from an adult woman who had mild COVID-19 (a few samples of this study predate the infection). Cell type and time point are not known.

This chain uses TRBV20-1 with TRBJ2-2; TRBD2 is a possible D gene (6 bases). The CDR3 has 15 amino acids. Germline V gene sequence: CDR1 DFQATT, CDR2 SNEGSKA (reference sequence). V was cut by 2 bases and J by 1 base, with 11 bases left in between. The CDR3 bases are TGCAGTGCTAGACCTGGGGGAGGGAACACCGGGGAGCTGTTTTTT. This codes for CSARPGGGNTGELFF.

Only a few counts were recorded for this clonotype. This chain joins TRBV6-6 and TRBJ1-2, with TRBD1 matching 9 bases. CDR1 is MNHNY, CDR2 SVGAGI, per germline (reference sequence). V lost 6 bases to trimming and J lost 8 bases; unmatched junction nucleotides: 13. CDR3 length: 15 amino acids. The CDR3 sequence is CASSHNRDRARGYTF. The DNA for the CDR3 is TGTGCCAGCAGCCACAACAGGGACAGGGCGAGGGGCTACACCTTC.

The V and J genes are TRBV4-2 and TRBJ1-4; no definite D call. From germline, CDR1 is LGHNA and CDR2 YNFKEQ. Trimming left V 4 bases short and J 5 bases short, with 5 bases between. The CDR3 contains 12 residues. The CDR3 here is CASSPENEKLFF. The CDR3 coding sequence is TGTGCCAGCAGCCCAGAGAATGAAAAACTGTTTTTT.